This note documents a single T cell receptor beta chain sequence. There are 14 residues in the CDR3. The germline V gene has CDR1 LGHNA and CDR2 YSLEER. V lost 2 bases, J lost 4 bases, and 8 bases lay in between. The data are from a study of cytomegalovirus exposure and HLA in healthy donors. The PCR used 60 Vbeta and 13 Jbeta primers. Clones were sequenced by immunoSEQ multiplex PCR, and TCRdb holds only the in-frame ones, with some missing. Among approximately 220,000 clones listed, roughly 85% were seen once. The sequence was obtained from a male donor in good health and CMV-seronegative. Specimen: PBMCs. V is TRBV4-3 and J is TRBJ1-4, with D maybe TRBD1 (6 bases). As DNA, the CDR3 is TGCGCCAGCAGCCAAACGGACAGTAATGAAAAACTGTTTTTT. It translates to CASSQTDSNEKLFF.